This TCR beta chain was captured by sequencing in a study of T-cell memory formation after mild COVID-19. The CDR3 spans 12 residues. V was clipped by 2 bases and J by 4 bases, with 5 bases between them. TCRdb fed the 5' RACE reads into MiXCR, producing one record per CDR3 protein. The data contain around 430,000 distinct CDR3 sequences, 15% to 20% of them singletons. A word on this clonotype: Its specificity is not known.

Study results and limitations: CD4+ bias marked clones expanding day 15 to 37, unlike balanced contracting clones. Some clones that responded were present in memory (sampled pre-infection), which suggests cross-reactive memory joined.

The clonotype originates from a young man who had mild COVID-19 (a few samples of this study predate the infection). Cell type and time point are not known. The chain carries TRBV12-3 or TRBV12-4 and TRBJ1-2, with D unclear. The sequenced sample was PBMCs or a T cell subset sorted from them (not recorded which). CDR3 sequence reads: CASSLRIYGYTF. CDR3 nucleotides: TGTGCCAGCAGTTTAAGGATCTATGGCTACACCTTC.